This T cell receptor (beta chain) came from a study of T cells in localized non-small cell lung cancer. The assay was immunoSEQ multiplex PCR, and TCRdb's table has in-frame clones only and misses some. The sample consists of 60,000 to 85,000 clones, about 90% of them appearing once. Worth noting for this clone: The antigen is unknown.

CDR1 and CDR2 from the germline V gene are SGDLS and YYNGEE. CDR3 size: 13 residues. V lost 3 bases to trimming and J lost 5 bases, with 11 bases between them. Whole-study findings and limits: Appearing in adjacent lung were a median about 50 of the top 100 tumor clones. Uninvolved adjacent lung, not tumor, had the highest T cell clonality. Patients showing higher blood T cell density tended to see longer overall survival. Since sequencing was restricted to only one region of the tumor, intratumor heterogeneity remains a possibility.

The source is a male donor older than 55 with stage III squamous cell lung carcinoma. V gene TRBV9 combines with J gene TRBJ2-5, with D perhaps assigned TRBD1 or TRBD2 (5 bases each). The sequencing here drew on peripheral blood, taken before any cancer treatment. The DNA of the CDR3 is TGTGCCAGCAGCGGAGGGGTTCAGGAGACCCAGTACTTC. As protein: CASSGGVQETQYF. Supplemented by reference TRBV9 and TRBJ2-5, the full variable domain reads DSGVTQTPKHLITATGQRVTLRCSPRSGDLSVYWYQQSLDQGLQFLIQYYNGEERAKGNILERFSAQQFPDLHSELNLSSLELGDSALYFCASSGGVQETQYFGPGTRLLVL.